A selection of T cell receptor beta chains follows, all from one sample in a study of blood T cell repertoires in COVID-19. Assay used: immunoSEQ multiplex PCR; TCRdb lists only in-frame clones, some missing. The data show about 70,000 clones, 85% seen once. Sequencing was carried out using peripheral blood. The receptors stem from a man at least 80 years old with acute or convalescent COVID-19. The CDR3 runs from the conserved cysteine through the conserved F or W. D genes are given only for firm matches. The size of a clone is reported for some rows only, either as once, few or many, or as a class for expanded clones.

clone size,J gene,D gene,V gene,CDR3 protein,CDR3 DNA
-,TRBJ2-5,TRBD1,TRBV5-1,CASSLEAGLGTGTQYF,TGCGCCAGCAGCTTGGAGGCCGGGTTGGGGACAGGGACCCAGTACTTC
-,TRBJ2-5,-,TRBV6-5,CASRAGAQETQYF,TGTGCCAGCAGGGCGGGGGCCCAAGAGACCCAGTACTTC
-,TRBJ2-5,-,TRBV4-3,CASSRTLQETQYF,TGCGCCAGCAGTCGGACACTTCAAGAGACCCAGTACTTC
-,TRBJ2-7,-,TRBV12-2,CASRPRDEQYF,TGTGCAAGTCGCCCTCGGGACGAGCAGTACTTC
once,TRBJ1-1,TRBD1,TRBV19,CASSGVDRGNTEAFF,TGTGCCAGTAGTGGGGTGGACAGGGGAAACACTGAAGCTTTCTTT
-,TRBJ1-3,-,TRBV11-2,CASSVTGGAGNTIYF,TGTGCCAGCAGCGTGACGGGGGGAGCTGGAAACACCATATATTTT
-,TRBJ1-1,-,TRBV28,CASSAPDRFNTEAFF,TGTGCCAGCAGTGCCCCGGACAGATTCAACACTGAAGCTTTCTTT
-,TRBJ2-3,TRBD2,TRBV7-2,CASSRELAGALTDTQYF,TGTGCCAGCAGCCGTGAACTAGCGGGAGCCTTGACAGATACGCAGTATTTT
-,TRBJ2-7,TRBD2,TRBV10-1,CASSPGLAGRYEQYF,TGCGCCAGCAGTCCCGGACTAGCGGGTCGCTACGAGCAGTACTTC
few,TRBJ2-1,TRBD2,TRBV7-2,CASSTSGVTYNEQFF,TGTGCCAGCAGCACTAGCGGGGTAACCTACAATGAGCAGTTCTTC
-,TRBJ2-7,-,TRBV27,CASSQPGPSYEQYF,TGTGCCAGCAGTCAACCAGGGCCCTCCTACGAGCAGTACTTC
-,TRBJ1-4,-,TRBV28,CATGPNEKLFF,TGTGCCACAGGGCCTAATGAAAAACTGTTTTTT
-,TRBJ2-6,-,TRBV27,CASSLQGGSGANVLTF,TGTGCCAGCAGCCTACAAGGAGGCTCTGGGGCCAACGTCCTGACTTTC
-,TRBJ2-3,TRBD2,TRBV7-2,CASSLRRGGQVDTQYF,TGTGCCAGCAGCTTGAGGCGGGGGGGCCAGGTAGATACGCAGTATTTT
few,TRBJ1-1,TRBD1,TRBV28,CASRSSGQGVNTEAFF,TGTGCCAGCAGATCATCGGGACAGGGGGTGAACACTGAAGCTTTCTTT
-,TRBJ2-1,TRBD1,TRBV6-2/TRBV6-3,CASSLRDRAYNEQFF,TGTGCCAGCAGCCTACGGGACAGGGCATACAATGAGCAGTTCTTC
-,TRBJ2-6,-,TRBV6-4,CASSENFSGANVLTF,TGTGCCAGCAGTGAAAACTTCTCTGGGGCCAACGTCCTGACTTTC
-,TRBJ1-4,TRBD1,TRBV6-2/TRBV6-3,CASSRTFPSTGTEYEKLFF,TGTGCCAGCAGCCGGACCTTCCCCTCGACAGGGACGGAGTATGAAAAACTGTTTTTT
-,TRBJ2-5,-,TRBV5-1,CASSLGQYQETQYF,TGCGCCAGCAGCTTGGGACAGTACCAAGAGACCCAGTACTTC
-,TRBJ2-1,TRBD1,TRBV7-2,CASSLGTGGDVGEFF,TGTGCCAGCAGCCTAGGGACAGGGGGAGATGTCGGGGAGTTCTTC
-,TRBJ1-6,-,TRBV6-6,CASSSQTGTGNSPLHF,TGTGCCAGCAGTTCACAAACCGGGACTGGCAATTCACCCCTCCACTTT
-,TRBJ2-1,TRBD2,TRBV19,CASSTLLAGGQHEQFF,TGTGCCAGTAGTACCTTACTAGCGGGGGGGCAGCATGAGCAGTTCTTC
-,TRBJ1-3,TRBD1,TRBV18,CASSPGTVDTIYF,TGTGCCAGCTCACCCGGGACAGTGGACACCATATATTTT
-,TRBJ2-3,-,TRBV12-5,CASGLVLGTDTQYF,TGTGCTAGTGGTTTGGTACTAGGCACAGATACGCAGTATTTT
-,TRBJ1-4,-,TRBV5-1,CASSSTVATNEKLFF,TGCGCCAGCAGCTCGACAGTAGCAACTAATGAAAAACTGTTTTTT
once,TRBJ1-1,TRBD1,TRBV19,CASSTRQGRLNTEAFF,TGTGCCAGTAGTACAAGACAGGGAAGGTTGAACACTGAAGCTTTCTTT
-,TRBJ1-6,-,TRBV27,CASTIYRTGDSPLHF,TGTGCCAGCACCATTTACAGGACGGGTGATTCACCCCTCCACTTT
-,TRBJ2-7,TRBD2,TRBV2,CASRSGTSGSHEQYF,TGTGCCAGCAGGTCCGGGACTAGCGGGAGCCACGAGCAGTACTTC
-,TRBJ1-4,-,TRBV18,CASSPGQNNEKLFF,TGTGCCAGCTCACCAGGGCAGAATAATGAAAAACTGTTTTTT
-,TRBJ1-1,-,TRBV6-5,CASSYQGRNTEAFF,TGTGCCAGCAGTTACCAGGGGAGGAACACTGAAGCTTTCTTT
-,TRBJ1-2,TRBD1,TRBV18,CASSPDRDYGYTF,TGTGCCAGCTCACCAGACAGGGACTATGGCTACACCTTC
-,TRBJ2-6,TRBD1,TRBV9,CASSVDRGHNSGANVLTF,TGTGCCAGCAGCGTAGACAGGGGACATAACTCTGGGGCCAACGTCCTGACTTTC
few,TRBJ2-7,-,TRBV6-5,CATRGGASSSYEQYF,TGTGCCACTAGAGGGGGGGCCTCGAGCTCCTACGAGCAGTACTTC
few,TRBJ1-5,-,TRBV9,CASSVAVNQPQHF,TGTGCCAGCAGCGTAGCTGTTAATCAGCCCCAGCATTTT